This T cell receptor beta chain comes out of a study of response to subunit inactivated influenza vaccine. MiXCR was run by TCRdb on the RT-PCR reads, yielding one entry per CDR3 protein. Of roughly 540,000 distinct CDR3 sequences listed, 20% to 25% are singletons. A few counts support this clonotype. The CDR3 consists of 13 residues. Trimming took off 0 bases at V and 7 bases at J, with 9 bases between the two ends. The V gene's germline CDR1 is SGHDT and CDR2 YYEEEE. These same data were also listed under a study on T cells expressing NK-cell markers. As that report states: Researchers built TCR beta cDNA using 5'RACE template switching with UMIs. In sorted CD3+CD56+NKG2C+, CD3+CD56+NKG2C- and CD3+CD56-NKG2C+ T cells, TCR beta repertoires were obtained.

The sequence derives from a man aged 50-60 years who received an inactivated influenza vaccine. The rearrangement links TRBV5-6 to TRBJ2-3, with D uncertain. The input for sequencing was CD4+ T cells sorted from PBMCs, taken 11 to 12 days after vaccination. CDR3 amino acids: CASSLDTDHTQYF. The DNA for the CDR3 is TGTGCCAGCAGCTTGGATACGGACCATACGCAGTATTTT.